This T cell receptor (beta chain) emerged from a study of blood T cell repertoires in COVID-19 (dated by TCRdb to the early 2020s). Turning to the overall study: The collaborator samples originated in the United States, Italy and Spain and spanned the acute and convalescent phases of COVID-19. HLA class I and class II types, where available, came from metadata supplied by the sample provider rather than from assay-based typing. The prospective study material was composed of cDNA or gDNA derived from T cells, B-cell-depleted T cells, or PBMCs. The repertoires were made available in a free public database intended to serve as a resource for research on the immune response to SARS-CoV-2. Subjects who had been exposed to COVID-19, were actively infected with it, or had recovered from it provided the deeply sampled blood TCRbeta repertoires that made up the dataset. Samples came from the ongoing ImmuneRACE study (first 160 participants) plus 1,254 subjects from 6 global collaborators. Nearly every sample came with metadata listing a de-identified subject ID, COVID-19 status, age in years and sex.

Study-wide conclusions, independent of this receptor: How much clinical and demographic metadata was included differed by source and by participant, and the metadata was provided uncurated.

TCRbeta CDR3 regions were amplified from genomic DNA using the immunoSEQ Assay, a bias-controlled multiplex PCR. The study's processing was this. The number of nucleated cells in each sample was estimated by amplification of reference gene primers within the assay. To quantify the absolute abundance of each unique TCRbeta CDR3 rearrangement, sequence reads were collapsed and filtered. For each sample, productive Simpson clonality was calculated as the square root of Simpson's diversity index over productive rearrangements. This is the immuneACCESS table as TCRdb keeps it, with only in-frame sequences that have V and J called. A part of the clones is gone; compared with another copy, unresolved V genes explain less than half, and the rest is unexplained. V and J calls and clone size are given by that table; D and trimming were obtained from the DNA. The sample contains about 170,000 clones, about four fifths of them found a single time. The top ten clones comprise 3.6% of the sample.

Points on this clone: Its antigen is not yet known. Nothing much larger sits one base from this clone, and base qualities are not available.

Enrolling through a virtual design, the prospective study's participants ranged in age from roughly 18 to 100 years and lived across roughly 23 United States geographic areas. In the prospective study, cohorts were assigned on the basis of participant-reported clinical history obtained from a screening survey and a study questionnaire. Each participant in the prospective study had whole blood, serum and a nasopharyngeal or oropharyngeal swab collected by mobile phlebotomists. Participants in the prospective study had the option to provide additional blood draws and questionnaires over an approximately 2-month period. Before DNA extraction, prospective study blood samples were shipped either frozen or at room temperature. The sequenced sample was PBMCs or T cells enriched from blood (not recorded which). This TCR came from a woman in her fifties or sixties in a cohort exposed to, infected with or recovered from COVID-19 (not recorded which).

At the DNA level, the sequence is TGTGCCAGCAGTGAAGCCCGGGGGGCTTACTCGCGGTATTTT. This is translated as CASSEARGAYSRYF. The chain employs TRBV2 and TRBJ2-3, and possibly TRBD2, on 7 matching bases. Trimming takes 0 bases from V and 14 bases from J, and the germline ends sit 18 bases apart. For CDR1 and CDR2, the germline V gene lists SNHLY and FYNNEI. From the cysteine up to the phenylalanine, the CDR3 has a length of 14 residues. Just CDR3 DNA is preserved here, 42 bases in frame from base 1.